The T cell receptor beta chain described here comes from a study of blood T cell repertoires in COVID-19. Study in general: Whether acute or convalescent, the COVID-19 samples came from the United States, Italy and Spain. PBMCs, B-cell-depleted T cells, or T cells were the source of the cDNA or gDNA that made up the material.

Original processing methods: Nucleated cell counts were estimated from reference gene primer amplification. Measured with immunoSEQ multiplex PCR; TCRdb has only the in-frame clones, and not every one. V, J and clone size derive from that table, while D and trimming were established from the DNA sequence. The data contain 350,000 to 400,000 clones, around 89% of them singletons. The receptor comes from a man aged 18 to 30 with active or convalescent COVID-19. The sample taken for sequencing was peripheral blood.

The CDR3 sequence: CASRKTVTTYEQYF. The CDR3 region has the DNA TGTGCCAGCAGGAAGACAGTCACGACCTACGAGCAGTACTTC. The chain is built from TRBV2 and TRBJ2-7; D is perhaps TRBD1 (5 bases). In germline, CDR1 is SNHLY, CDR2 FYNNEI. The ends were cut back, 6 bases at V and 2 bases at J, with 14 bases in the middle. The CDR3 runs to 14 residues.